The 18 T cell receptor beta chains presented below share a single source sample, sequenced in a study of blood T cell repertoires in COVID-19. Assay: immunoSEQ multiplex PCR; the TCRdb copy retains only in-frame clones and omits some. The profile covers roughly 150,000 clones, with 80% to 90% appearing a single time and approximately 3% taken by the ten largest. Material: peripheral blood. The receptors derive from a woman aged 60-70 years with active COVID-19.

For the CDR3, the DNA is TGCAGCGTTGAAGGGCGGGGCAGCGGAAACATTCAGTACTTC. This gives the protein CSVEGRGSGNIQYF. The V call is TRBV29-1, the J call TRBJ2-4; the D gene is possibly TRBD2 (6 bases). V was pared by 1 base and J by 6 bases, with 13 bases between. The CDR3 loop spans 14 amino acids. Germline values: CDR1 SQVTM, CDR2 ANQGSEA.

For the CDR3, the DNA is TGTGCCAGCAGTTTTGGGGGGGCTAACTATGGCTACACCTTC. Residues: CASSFGGANYGYTF. This chain joins TRBV4-2 and TRBJ1-2; tentatively, D is TRBD1 (5 bases). The CDR3 length is 14 residues. V lost 6 bases and J lost 0, with 11 bases in between. Per germline, CDR1 LGHNA and CDR2 YNFKEQ.

The rearrangement uses TRBV19 and TRBJ2-5; D not resolved. Germline V CDR1 and CDR2: LNHDA, SQIVND (reference sequence). Trimming pared 9 bases from V and 5 bases from J, leaving 19 bases between. The CDR3 runs to 14 residues. CDR3 sequence: CASSASSASETQYF. The CDR3 DNA follows: TGTGCCAGCAGTGCCTCTAGTGCGTCGGAGACCCAGTACTTC.

This clone was found a few times. The CDR3 DNA reads TGTGCCAGCAGCCCCGGAATCACAGGGAGTGACATTCAGTACTTC. Residues: CASSPGITGSDIQYF. The V gene is TRBV7-9, the J gene TRBJ2-4; a weak D match, TRBD1 (6 bases). Looked up from germline, CDR1 is SEHNR and CDR2 is FQNEAQ (reference sequence). The germline V and J ends were trimmed by 5 bases and 8 bases, with 19 bases remaining between them. The CDR3 extends over 15 amino acids.

This clone was picked up a small number of times. V usage is TRBV2 and J usage is TRBJ2-1; possible D gene TRBD1, 6 bases. The length of the CDR3 is 16 residues. The germline CDR1 and CDR2 sequences are SNHLY and FYNNEI. V lost 5 bases, J lost 4 bases, and 18 bases lay in between. The CDR3 is CASSKSRGNLYNEQFF. The CDR3 DNA follows: TGTGCCAGCAGTAAGAGCAGGGGCAACCTTTACAATGAGCAGTTCTTC.

The chain has TRBV6-1 and TRBJ2-1, with 12 bases matching TRBD2. The CDR3 extends over 17 amino acids. CDR1 is MNHNS and CDR2 is SASEGT in the germline V gene. J gave up 5 bases and V 0 bases, and 5 bases lay outside the gene matches. The CDR3 bases are TGTGCCAGCAGTGAAGCCCGTCGACTAGCGGGGGACAATGAGCAGTTCTTC. Translation: CASSEARRLAGDNEQFF.

This clone was seen only once. The chain carries TRBV30 and TRBJ1-5, with D maybe TRBD1 (5 bases). The ends were cut back, 0 bases at V and 6 bases at J, with 9 bases in the middle. CDR1 and CDR2 (germline): GTSNPN, SVGIG (reference sequence). The CDR3 consists of 13 residues. The chain's CDR3 is CAWSVRATQPQHF. DNA of the CDR3: TGTGCCTGGAGTGTCAGGGCGACTCAGCCCCAGCATTTT.

The chain has TRBV5-8 and TRBJ1-1; D is ambiguous. The CDR3 runs to 13 residues. V was trimmed by 9 bases and J by 4 bases, leaving 16 bases between them. Germline V gives CDR1 SGHTS, CDR2 YDEGEE. The CDR3 reads CANQQFSFTEAFF. CDR3 DNA sequence: TGTGCCAACCAACAGTTTTCCTTCACTGAAGCTTTCTTT.

The chain recombines TRBV5-6 with TRBJ1-2; 7 bases line up with TRBD1. Germline-derived CDR1 and CDR2 are SGHDT and YYEEEE. Trimming removed 6 bases from V and 4 bases from J; junction bases left unmatched: 6. The CDR3 runs 13 residues. The DNA of the CDR3 is TGTGCCAGCATCCGACAGGGAAGCTATGGCTACACCTTC. Amino acid sequence: CASIRQGSYGYTF. The whole variable domain, filled in from reference TRBV5-6 and TRBJ1-2, reads DAGVTQSPTHLIKTRGQQVTLRCSPKSGHDTVSWYQQALGQGPQFIFQYYEEEERQRGNFPDRFSGHQFPNYSSELNVNALLLGDSALYLCASIRQGSYGYTFGSGTRLTVV.

The chain carries TRBV2 and TRBJ2-7; 8 positions agree with TRBD1. The CDR3 covers 13 residues. Germline V gene sequence: CDR1 SNHLY, CDR2 FYNNEI. V was pared by 8 bases and J by 5 bases, with 8 bases of the junction left unmatched. The CDR3 here is CASALAGGHEQYF. The CDR3 DNA reads TGTGCCAGCGCCCTGGCAGGGGGCCACGAGCAGTACTTC.

The CDR3 protein is CASSAYFARNTGELFF. The CDR3, as DNA: TGTGCCAGCAGTGCCTACTTTGCCCGGAACACCGGGGAGCTGTTTTTT. The V call is TRBV6-2 or TRBV6-3, the J call TRBJ2-2; D not certain. The V and J ends lost 5 bases and 1 base respectively, with 14 bases between them. The CDR3 is 16 amino acids. CDR1 is MNHEY, CDR2 SVGEGT, per germline.

The chain joins TRBV30 to TRBJ2-3; D might be TRBD2 (5 bases). Looked up from germline, CDR1 is GTSNPN and CDR2 is SVGIG (reference sequence). Trimming removed 0 bases at V and 3 bases at J, with 16 bases between. The CDR3 has 16 residues. CDR3 DNA sequence: TGTGCCTGGAGTGTACCCCTCCGGGATTGGACAGATACGCAGTATTTT. Translation: CAWSVPLRDWTDTQYF.

The rearrangement links TRBV3-1 (or the pseudogene TRBV3-2) to TRBJ2-7, with 7 nucleotides matching TRBD1. V lost 2 bases, J lost 7 bases, and 20 bases stayed unmatched. The CDR3 runs 18 residues. The germline CDR1 and CDR2 sequences are LGHDT and YNNKEL (reference sequence). CDR3 sequence reads: CASSQSQFRQGVLGEQYF. The CDR3 nucleotides read TGTGCCAGCAGCCAATCCCAGTTTCGACAGGGCGTATTGGGAGAGCAGTACTTC.

The chain is built from TRBV27 and TRBJ2-7; 9 bases are shared with TRBD2. Germline values: CDR1 MNHEY, CDR2 SMNVEV (reference sequence). Germline trimming cut 11 bases from V and 0 bases from J; bases unmatched to any gene: 8. The length of the CDR3 is 14 residues. CDR3 sequence (DNA): TGTGCCTTCCGCGGACTAGCGCACTCCTACGAGCAGTACTTC. Amino acid sequence: CAFRGLAHSYEQYF.

The chain joins TRBV3-1 (or the pseudogene TRBV3-2) to TRBJ1-2, with a weak D call TRBD1 (5 bases). The CDR3 consists of 13 residues. Trimming removed 0 bases at V and 8 bases at J, with 10 bases between. Germline-derived CDR1 and CDR2 are LGHDT and YNNKEL (reference sequence). Written as DNA, the CDR3 is TGTGCCAGCAGCCAAGATACGGGGGGAGGCTACACCTTC. Residues: CASSQDTGGGYTF.

The chain combines TRBV7-9 with TRBJ2-1, with 8 bases aligning to TRBD2. The CDR3 loop spans 13 amino acids. The V and J ends lost 10 bases and 3 bases, in that order; junction bases with no gene match: 5. The germline gives CDR1 SEHNR, CDR2 FQNEAQ (reference sequence). The CDR3 is CATGLARYNEQFF. In nucleotides, the CDR3 is TGTGCCACCGGACTAGCTCGCTACAATGAGCAGTTCTTC.

This sequence joins TRBV28 and TRBJ2-1, with 11 bases that match TRBD2. V dropped 4 bases and J dropped 8; count of bases not matched to a gene: 13. Germline V gene lookup returns CDR1 MDHEN and CDR2 SYDVKM. The CDR3 loop spans 17 amino acids. In nucleotides, the CDR3 is TGTGCCAGCAGTTCTTATAGCGGGAGGGCCTCTCTCGATGAGCAGTTCTTC. This encodes CASSSYSGRASLDEQFF.

This chain connects TRBV7-9 to TRBJ1-5, with D possibly matching TRBD1 (5 bases). The CDR3 is made up of 16 amino acids. In germline, CDR1 is SEHNR, CDR2 FQNEAQ (reference sequence). V lost 2 bases and J lost 2, with 13 bases in between. In DNA form, the CDR3 reads TGTGCCAGCAGCTTATCGGGGGGTGTCGGCAATCAGCCCCAGCATTTT. It specifies CASSLSGGVGNQPQHF.